This T cell receptor (beta chain) was documented in a study of T cell repertoires in cytomegalovirus infection. The V and J ends lost 6 bases and 3 bases respectively, with 12 bases between them. Germline CDR1 is MNHEY and CDR2 is SVGAGI. CDR3 length: 13 residues. TCRdb reanalysed the reads using MiXCR and keeps one entry per CDR3 protein. The table lists 200,000 to 300,000 distinct CDR3 sequences, under 8.5% of them singletons. With respect to this clonotype: Antigen unknown.

Broader study findings: Dominant in the ex vivo response were TCR beta clonotypes restricted by HLA-C and specific for CMV. Cumulative frequency of public TCR beta families picked out carriers of CMV plus the relevant HLA.

The sequence derives from a human donor in good health (CMV status not recorded). Some clones in this sample may be carry-over from other donors' samples. The chain links TRBV6-5 to TRBJ2-7; D is ambiguous. The sequenced sample was PBMCs. DNA of the CDR3: TGTGCCAGCAGAAAAAGTACAGACTACGAGCAGTACTTC. The encoded protein is CASRKSTDYEQYF.